A selection of T cell receptor beta chains follows, all from one sample in a study of cytomegalovirus exposure and HLA in healthy donors. The table came from immunoSEQ multiplex PCR; TCRdb's copy has only in-frame clones and leaves some out. The data hold more than 95,000 clones, with roughly a tenth observed a single time. The material sequenced was PBMCs. Every receptor here comes from a man aged 30 to 39 in good health and CMV-seronegative. CDR3s include the opening cysteine and the closing phenylalanine or tryptophan. Fields, in order: D gene, clone size, J gene, V gene, CDR3 DNA, CDR3 protein. The D gene is left open where the match is weak. Some rows mark clone size as missing; the rest say once, few, many or name a class of expanded clone.

TRBD1 | few | TRBJ2-5 | TRBV11-2 | TGTGCCAGCAGCTCGGGACAGGGTACCATTGAGACCCAGTACTTC | CASSSGQGTIETQYF
TRBD2 | few | TRBJ2-7 | TRBV6-5 | TGTGCCAGCATTCCTAGCGGGGCCCCCTACGAGCAGTACTTC | CASIPSGAPYEQYF
- | - | TRBJ1-4 | TRBV7-6 | TGTGCCAGCAGCTTACTTCCTCAAGAGGGGGCAACTAATGAAAAACTGTTTTTT | CASSLLPQEGATNEKLFF
TRBD2 | few | TRBJ2-7 | TRBV6-5 | TGTGCCAGCAGCACTAGCGGGGCCCCCTACGAGCAGTACTTC | CASSTSGAPYEQYF
- | - | TRBJ2-1 | TRBV5-4 | TGTGCCAGCAGACGGGACTCCAACTCCTACAATGAGCAGTTCTTC | CASRRDSNSYNEQFF
TRBD1 | few | TRBJ2-6 | TRBV10-3 | TGTGCCATCAGTGACGGACAGGGGTTTGGGGCCAACGTCCTGACTTTC | CAISDGQGFGANVLTF
TRBD2 | few | TRBJ2-2 | TRBV5-1 | TGCGCCAGCACCCGGACTAGCGGGAGGGCAGGGGCCGGGGAGCTGTTTTTT | CASTRTSGRAGAGELFF
TRBD1 | - | TRBJ2-3 | TRBV29-1 | TGCAGCGTTGTGGACAGGGGTCGAGATACGCAGTATTTT | CSVVDRGRDTQYF
- | - | TRBJ1-1 | TRBV29-1 | TGCAGCGTCGTCGCAAGGGGCCACACTGAAGCTTTCTTT | CSVVARGHTEAFF
- | few | TRBJ1-4 | TRBV30 | TGTGCCTGGACAGTGAATGAAAAACTGTTTTTT | CAWTVNEKLFF
- | - | TRBJ2-7 | TRBV4-1 | TGCGCCAGCAGCCGAGTTGGTAGCACCTACGAGCAGTACTTC | CASSRVGSTYEQYF
- | - | TRBJ2-1 | TRBV14 | TGTGCCAGCAGCCAGGACAGAGGGGAGCAGTTCTTC | CASSQDRGEQFF
- | few | TRBJ2-5 | TRBV2 | TGTGCCAGCACCGTTCTCCGGGATGAGACCCAGTACTTC | CASTVLRDETQYF
TRBD2 | - | TRBJ2-3 | TRBV7-2 | TGTGCCAGCAGCTTCCAACAGCGGGGGGGAATTGATACGCAGTATTTT | CASSFQQRGGIDTQYF
TRBD2 | - | TRBJ2-7 | TRBV5-8 | TGTGCCAGCAGCTTGGCGGGGGGGTACTACGAGCAGTACTTC | CASSLAGGYYEQYF
TRBD2 | few | TRBJ2-1 | TRBV4-3 | TGCGCCAGCAGCCACGCCCTAGCGGGGGGCCTCAATGAGCAGTTCTTC | CASSHALAGGLNEQFF
TRBD1 | few | TRBJ2-7 | TRBV5-1 | TGCGCCAGCAGCTCAGGGACAGGCCAACTAACCTACGAGCAGTACTTC | CASSSGTGQLTYEQYF
TRBD1 | - | TRBJ1-5 | TRBV28 | TGTGCCATCTCGTCGACAGGGGGGGGATATAGCAATCAGCCCCAGCATTTT | CAISSTGGGYSNQPQHF
TRBD1 | few | TRBJ1-1 | TRBV19 | TGTGCCAGTAGTTGGGACAGGGGGGTGGACACTGAAGCTTTCTTT | CASSWDRGVDTEAFF
TRBD2 | few | TRBJ2-5 | TRBV5-1 | TGCGCCAGCAGCTTGGCGGGGGGTTTGCAGACCCAGTACTTC | CASSLAGGLQTQYF
- | few | TRBJ1-5 | TRBV28 | TGTGCCAGCAGTTTCCCAGGTAATCAGCCCCAGCATTTT | CASSFPGNQPQHF
- | few | TRBJ1-6 | TRBV5-4 | TGTGCCAGCAGCTGGAGGTCTTCCGGTTCACCCCTCCACTTT | CASSWRSSGSPLHF
TRBD2 | few | TRBJ2-1 | TRBV7-3 | TGTGCCAGCAGCTCCACCCGGGGTTGGCGGGAGGGCGACTACAATGAGCAGTTCTTC | CASSSTRGWREGDYNEQFF
TRBD1 | few | TRBJ1-5 | TRBV2 | TGTGCCAGCAGGGACAGGGAAAATCAGCCCCAGCATTTT | CASRDRENQPQHF
TRBD2 | few | TRBJ2-2 | TRBV7-6 | TGTGCCAGCAGCTTAGCAGCACTAGCGGGAGGAAGCACCGGGGAGCTGTTTTTT | CASSLAALAGGSTGELFF
- | few | TRBJ2-7 | TRBV11-2 | TGTGCCAGCAGCACCGGGGACTCCTACGAGCAGTACTTC | CASSTGDSYEQYF
- | few | TRBJ2-7 | TRBV28 | TGTGCCAGCAGTTTGAGGGCCTACGAGCAGTACTTC | CASSLRAYEQYF
- | - | TRBJ1-4 | TRBV5-1 | TGCGCCAGCAGCTTGGGACAGGCGCCTGAAAAACTGTTTTTT | CASSLGQAPEKLFF
- | - | TRBJ2-7 | TRBV30 | TGTGCCTGGAGAACAGCCTACGAGCAGTACTTC | CAWRTAYEQYF
- | few | TRBJ1-2 | TRBV28 | TGTGCCAGCAGGTCGGCGGAGGGAAACGGCTACACCTTC | CASRSAEGNGYTF
- | few | TRBJ2-7 | TRBV19 | TGTGCCAGTAGCCCCGACGGGGGTAGCTCCTACGAGCAGTACTTC | CASSPDGGSSYEQYF
TRBD1 | few | TRBJ1-1 | TRBV30 | TGTGCCTGGGTAAAACAGGGGGCGGCGAACACTGAAGCTTTCTTT | CAWVKQGAANTEAFF
TRBD1 | - | TRBJ2-7 | TRBV7-9 | TGTGCCAGCAGCCCGCGGACAGGGCAAGAGCAGTACTTC | CASSPRTGQEQYF
- | few | TRBJ1-5 | TRBV12-5 | TGTGCTAGTGGTTTGGTTCTGAGTAATAGCAATCAGCCCCAGCATTTT | CASGLVLSNSNQPQHF
TRBD2 | few | TRBJ2-2 | TRBV5-1 | TGCGCCAGCAGCCCCGTAGCGGGAGGGGGTACCGGGGAGCTGTTTTTT | CASSPVAGGGTGELFF